These T cell receptor beta chains were read from a single sample in a study of blood T cell repertoires in COVID-19. Data came from immunoSEQ multiplex PCR; TCRdb stores just in-frame clones and leaves some out. The table has 200,000 to 250,000 clones, approximately 85% seen once; the top ten hold less than 9.5%. The sequenced material came from peripheral blood. The source of these receptors is a woman aged 80 or over with COVID-19, enrolled during active disease. Both conserved end residues are part of each CDR3. A D gene is named only where the DNA matches it firmly. A row's size may be missing; if present it is once, few, many or a size class.

-	TRBV28	TRBJ1-1	-	TGTGCCAGCAGTTTTGGCGGCTGGGAAGCTTTCTTT	CASSFGGWEAFF
-	TRBV27	TRBJ2-1	TRBD2	TGTGCCAGCAGTCTCGGACTAGCGGGAGGTTCCAATGAGCAGTTCTTC	CASSLGLAGGSNEQFF
-	TRBV18	TRBJ1-1	-	TGTGCCAGCTCACCAATGGAGGCTTCGGGAGCTTTCTTT	CASSPMEASGAFF
-	TRBV27	TRBJ1-1	TRBD1	TGTGCCAGCAGTGAGTCGAGACAGGGGGTCGGCACTGAAGCTTTCTTT	CASSESRQGVGTEAFF
once	TRBV19	TRBJ2-3	-	TGTGCCAGTCGGACAGTTGTCACAGATACGCAGTATTTT	CASRTVVTDTQYF
few	TRBV28	TRBJ2-7	-	TGTGCCAGCGGTTTTCCTTACGGCGAGCAGTACTTC	CASGFPYGEQYF
-	TRBV6-5	TRBJ2-2	TRBD2	TGTGCCAGCAGCTCCGTTAGCGGGGGGACCGGGGAGCTGTTTTTT	CASSSVSGGTGELFF
-	TRBV7-8	TRBJ2-7	TRBD2	TGTGCCAGCAGCTTAGCAATAGCGGGAGGGTCCAGTTCCTACGAGCAGTACTTC	CASSLAIAGGSSSYEQYF
few	TRBV7-2	TRBJ1-3	-	TGTGCCAGCAGCCCGCCAGGCAGTTTAAGAAACACCATATATTTT	CASSPPGSLRNTIYF
once	TRBV21-1	TRBJ1-5	-	TGTGCCAGCAGCAAAATTGGAAGGGGGTATCAGCCCCAGCATTTT	CASSKIGRGYQPQHF
few	TRBV12-3/TRBV12-4	TRBJ1-4	-	TGTGCCAGCAGCCGTGGACTGTATGAAAAACTGTTTTTT	CASSRGLYEKLFF
-	TRBV6-5	TRBJ2-1	-	TGTGCCAGCAGTCTACGAGGACAGTCGATTAATGAGCAGTTCTTC	CASSLRGQSINEQFF
-	TRBV3-1/TRBV3-2	TRBJ1-3	TRBD1	TGTGCCAGCAGCCAGGGACAGGGGGCCACCATATATTTT	CASSQGQGATIYF
few	TRBV19	TRBJ1-5	-	TGTGCCAGTAGTATGTATGAGCTCGACTACCAGCCCCAGCATTTT	CASSMYELDYQPQHF
-	TRBV5-4	TRBJ2-7	TRBD2	TGTGCCAGCAGCTTGGAGGCGGGAGTCGGCTACGAGCAGTACTTC	CASSLEAGVGYEQYF
-	TRBV20-1	TRBJ2-4	-	TGCAGTGCTAGAGGGGAGGACATTCAGTACTTC	CSARGEDIQYF
-	TRBV7-2	TRBJ2-2	TRBD2	TGTGCCAGCAGCCTGAGACTAGCGGGAGGCGGCACCGGGGAGCTGTTTTTT	CASSLRLAGGGTGELFF
-	TRBV20-1	TRBJ1-1	-	TGCAGTGGTACAGCCGACACTGAAGCTTTCTTT	CSGTADTEAFF
-	TRBV7-2	TRBJ1-2	TRBD1	TGTGCCAGCAGCATGGCAGGGGGCATGAGCTATGGCTACACCTTC	CASSMAGGMSYGYTF
-	TRBV4-1	TRBJ1-2	TRBD1	TGCGCCAGCAGCCCAACCCCGGGACAGGGAGCAGACAGCCCTAACTATGGCTACACCTTC	CASSPTPGQGADSPNYGYTF
many	TRBV2	TRBJ1-1	TRBD1	TGTGCCAGCAGTGTCAGGGGGACTGAAGCTTTCTTT	CASSVRGTEAFF
-	TRBV2	TRBJ1-5	TRBD1	TGTGCCAGCAGCTGGGACAGGGACGGTCAGCCCCAGCATTTT	CASSWDRDGQPQHF
-	TRBV27	TRBJ2-1	-	TGTGCCAGCAGTTTGCGGGGCGACGGTGAGCAGTTCTTC	CASSLRGDGEQFF
-	TRBV7-3	TRBJ2-1	TRBD2	TGTGCCAGCAGCTTAGGAACTAGCGGGAGTAGCAGAAATGAGCAGTTCTTC	CASSLGTSGSSRNEQFF
-	TRBV7-6	TRBJ1-1	TRBD1	TGTGCCAGCAGCCCAAAGAGGGGGCGCGGCACTGAAGCTTTCTTT	CASSPKRGRGTEAFF
-	TRBV5-1	TRBJ2-2	-	TGCGCCAGCAGCTATGGGGGACTCGTTCGAGGGGAGCTGTTTTTT	CASSYGGLVRGELFF
-	TRBV27	TRBJ1-1	TRBD1	TGTGCCAGCAGTTTACAGGGGGCGCGAACTGAAGCTTTCTTT	CASSLQGARTEAFF
-	TRBV6-5	TRBJ1-5	-	TGTGCCAGCAACAGGGACGGCAATCAGCCCCAGCATTTT	CASNRDGNQPQHF
-	TRBV7-2	TRBJ2-7	-	TGTGCCAGCAGCTTGGCGGGACAGTCCTACGAGCAGTACTTC	CASSLAGQSYEQYF
-	TRBV6-6	TRBJ2-1	-	TGTGCCAGCAGTTACTCTAGCGGAGCCTACAATGAGCAGTTCTTC	CASSYSSGAYNEQFF
-	TRBV3-1/TRBV3-2	TRBJ2-5	TRBD2	TGTGCCAGCAGCCGGGGCGGGGGGAAAGAGACCCAGTACTTC	CASSRGGGKETQYF
-	TRBV7-8	TRBJ1-4	TRBD1	TGTGCCAGCAGTCCCCGACAGGGAGAAGAAACTAATGAAAAACTGTTTTTT	CASSPRQGEETNEKLFF
few	TRBV9	TRBJ2-1	TRBD2	TGTGCCAGCAGCGTGGGAGGTCTAGCGGGAGGGGGAGCGGAGCAGTTCTTC	CASSVGGLAGGGAEQFF
-	TRBV5-5	TRBJ1-5	TRBD1	TGTGCCAGCAGCTTGGAGACAGGGGGCAATCAGCCCCAGCATTTT	CASSLETGGNQPQHF
once	TRBV2	TRBJ2-7	-	TGTGCCAGCAGTGAAAGCTCCCGGGACACCAAATTC	CASSESSRDTKF
-	TRBV6-5	TRBJ1-2	-	TGTGCCAGCAGTTACTCGGGGGCTCTGGCGAACTATGGCTACACCTTC	CASSYSGALANYGYTF
-	TRBV7-6	TRBJ1-1	-	TGTGCCAGCAGCCGGAGGGGGGGGTATTCGTTCAACACTGAAGCTTTCTTT	CASSRRGGYSFNTEAFF
-	TRBV5-1	TRBJ1-3	TRBD1	TGCGCCAGCAGGCTGACAGGGGACGGAAACACCATATATTTT	CASRLTGDGNTIYF
-	TRBV6-1	TRBJ2-7	TRBD2	TGTGCCAGCGGTCTAGCGGGTTACGAGCAGTACTTC	CASGLAGYEQYF
-	TRBV7-3	TRBJ2-2	-	TGTGCCAGCAGCTTACGCGCAGGGGCCTTAACCGGGGAGCTGTTTTTT	CASSLRAGALTGELFF
once	TRBV18	TRBJ1-1	-	TGTGCCAGCTCACCACCGGAAACGGGGAGCACTGAAGCTTTCTTT	CASSPPETGSTEAFF
-	TRBV11-2	TRBJ1-4	-	TGTGCCAGCAGCTTAACAGCAAAGAATGAAAAACTGTTTTTT	CASSLTAKNEKLFF
-	TRBV29-1	TRBJ2-1	TRBD2	TGCAGCGTTAGAGCTAGCGGGCGATCCTACAATGAGCAGTTCTTC	CSVRASGRSYNEQFF
few	TRBV9	TRBJ2-1	TRBD2	TGTGCCAGCAGCCCAACGCGGGGACTAGCGGGTGCTGGGGAGCAGTTCTTC	CASSPTRGLAGAGEQFF
-	TRBV5-6	TRBJ2-3	TRBD2	TGTGCCAGCAGCTTGGGCGGGGGGGCGAATACGCAGTATTTT	CASSLGGGANTQYF
-	TRBV29-1	TRBJ1-1	-	TGCAGCGTTGGAGGGATCACTGAAGCTTTCTTT	CSVGGITEAFF